One sample yielded the 31 T cell receptor beta chains listed below, sequenced in a study of patients and donors after allogeneic stem cell transplantation. MiXCR was run by TCRdb on the RT-PCR reads, yielding one entry per CDR3 protein. Here the sample spans about 150,000 distinct CDR3 sequences, about 24% being singletons. The source material was blood, either unsorted or a sorted T cell fraction (not recorded which). These receptors all come from a human donor who was either an allogeneic HSCT recipient or a stem cell or donor lymphocyte infusion donor (not recorded which). It is not recorded whose cells these are; they may come from a transplant donor.

The rearrangement uses TRBV7-2 and TRBJ2-2; TRBD2 aligns across 14 bases. Looked up from germline, CDR1 is SGHTA and CDR2 is FQGNSA. The CDR3 is 17 residues long. J gave up 4 bases and V 5 bases, and 6 bases lay outside the gene matches. CDR3 loop: CASSPTSGRAATGELFF. CDR3 coding DNA: TGTGCCAGCAGCCCGACTAGCGGGAGGGCGGCCACCGGGGAGCTGTTTTTT.

The rearrangement links TRBV5-6 to TRBJ2-7; 8 nucleotides line up with TRBD2. CDR3 size: 15 residues. CDR1 SGHDT and CDR2 YYEEEE come from the germline V gene. The J segment lost 4 bases and the V segment lost 4 bases, leaving 10 bases of the junction unmatched. For the CDR3, the DNA is TGTGCCAGCAGCCCAGTATTGGCGGGAGGATACGAGCAGTACTTC. It translates to CASSPVLAGGYEQYF.

This clonotype was seen a few times. V and J are TRBV4-3 and TRBJ1-2; no clear D. The CDR3 extends over 15 amino acids. V gave up 1 base and J gave up 8 bases, with 17 bases separating them. The germline V gene encodes CDR1 LGHNA and CDR2 YSLEER. The CDR3 reads CASSQAGGPEGGYTF. The CDR3 DNA reads TGCGCCAGCAGCCAAGCGGGCGGACCCGAAGGAGGCTACACCTTC.

This clonotype turned up a few times. The chain uses TRBV9 and TRBJ1-6, with D perhaps TRBD1 (5 bases). CDR3 length equals 15 residues. Germline V gene data show CDR1 as SGDLS and CDR2 as YYNGEE. The V and J ends lost 3 bases and 4 bases respectively, with 11 bases between them. The CDR3 bases are TGTGCCAGCAGCGCGGGGGTTGGGTATAATTCACCCCTCCACTTT. It is translated as CASSAGVGYNSPLHF.

This clonotype has just a few counts. This sequence joins TRBV12-3 or TRBV12-4 and TRBJ1-1, with a possible D match to TRBD1 (6 bases). The CDR3 has 14 amino acids. V was clipped by 2 bases and J by 1 base, with 8 bases between them. The CDR3 DNA follows: TGTGCCAGCAGTTTATACAGGGCGAACACTGAAGCTTTCTTT. The encoded protein is CASSLYRANTEAFF.

The rearrangement links TRBV11-2 to TRBJ2-2; 8 bases align to TRBD2. This CDR3 comprises 16 residues. The V and J ends lost 2 bases and 0 bases, in that order; junction bases with no gene match: 2. The V gene's germline CDR1 is SGHAT and CDR2 FQNNGV. The CDR3 loop is CASSLRAGANTGELFF. The CDR3 DNA follows: TGTGCCAGCAGCTTACGAGCGGGAGCGAACACCGGGGAGCTGTTTTTT.

The chain links TRBV29-1 to TRBJ1-1; 10 bases fit TRBD1. The J segment lost 1 base and the V segment lost 6 bases, leaving 11 bases of the junction unmatched. The CDR3 sequence is 16 residues long. CDR1 is SQVTM, CDR2 ANQGSEA, per germline. This CDR3 is CSVKKTGGGWNTEAFF. Written as DNA, the CDR3 is TGCAGCGTGAAAAAGACAGGGGGCGGATGGAACACTGAAGCTTTCTTT.

The chain employs TRBV20-1 and TRBJ2-1; D gene ambiguous. The germline CDR1 and CDR2 sequences are DFQATT and SNEGSKA (reference sequence). V gave up 0 bases and J gave up 0 bases, with 12 bases separating them. The CDR3 totals 16 residues. The CDR3 region is CSARDQVRRSYNEQFF. The CDR3 region has the DNA TGCAGTGCTAGAGATCAAGTGCGGCGCTCCTACAATGAGCAGTTCTTC.

This chain uses TRBV11-1 with TRBJ2-1, with 10 positions matching TRBD2. CDR3 length: 16 residues. The germline V gene encodes CDR1 SGHAT and CDR2 FQDESV (reference sequence). The ends lost 3 bases at V and 5 bases at J; junction bases unmatched: 7. CDR3 sequence: CASSFYTSGADNEQFF. Written as DNA, the CDR3 is TGTGCCAGCAGCTTCTACACTAGCGGGGCCGACAATGAGCAGTTCTTC.

This clonotype occurred many times. The rearrangement joins TRBV7-3 to TRBJ1-1; D unresolved. CDR3 length: 14 residues. Trimming left V 1 base short and J 6 bases short, with 12 bases between. Germline V gene data show CDR1 as SGHTA and CDR2 as FQGTGA. The CDR3 sequence is CASSLMAHGAEAFF. The DNA of the CDR3 is TGTGCCAGCAGCTTAATGGCCCACGGGGCTGAAGCTTTCTTT.

The chain uses TRBV7-2 and TRBJ1-5; D is uncertain. Germline CDR1 and CDR2: SGHTA and FQGNSA. V lost 4 bases and J 5 bases, leaving 9 bases between the germline ends. The CDR3 is 13 amino acids. This CDR3 reads CASSSMIDQPQHF. CDR3 nucleotide sequence: TGTGCCAGCAGCTCAATGATTGATCAGCCCCAGCATTTT.

The chain has TRBV19 and TRBJ1-4; D not certain. The CDR3 extends over 16 amino acids. V was pared by 5 bases and J by 0 bases, with 13 bases between. CDR1 is LNHDA and CDR2 is SQIVND in the germline V gene (reference sequence). CDR3 coding DNA: TGTGCCAGTAGTGGAGGCAGGAGCTCAACTAATGAAAAACTGTTTTTT. Translated: CASSGGRSSTNEKLFF.

This clonotype was seen only a few times. The CDR3 DNA sequence: TGTGCCAGCAGTTTCAGGGGAAGTTATGGCTACACCTTC. Protein product: CASSFRGSYGYTF. The V call is TRBV12-3 or TRBV12-4, the J call TRBJ1-2, with a tentative D call TRBD1 (6 bases). The CDR3 runs to 13 residues. V was shortened by 3 bases and J by 5 bases, with 10 bases between the two germline ends.

The chain recombines TRBV7-9 with TRBJ1-1, with 9 bases fitting TRBD1. CDR1 is SEHNR, CDR2 FQNEAQ, per germline (reference sequence). The CDR3 consists of 15 residues. The V and J ends lost 6 bases and 5 bases, in that order; junction bases with no gene match: 10. The CDR3 reads CASSPATGGLTEAFF. CDR3 coding DNA: TGTGCCAGCAGTCCAGCTACAGGGGGCCTAACTGAAGCTTTCTTT.

This clonotype came up a few times. The chain links TRBV10-3 to TRBJ2-6; D is uncertain. The CDR3 runs 16 residues. The V end lost 3 bases, the J end lost 0 bases, and 9 bases lay between the germline ends. The germline V gene has CDR1 ENHRY and CDR2 SYGVKD. The chain's CDR3 is CAISEREGSGANVLTF. The CDR3 DNA is TGTGCCATCAGTGAAAGGGAAGGCTCTGGGGCCAACGTCCTGACTTTC.

This clonotype was observed a few times. V usage is TRBV5-1 and J usage is TRBJ2-2; D not certain. CDR3 size: 14 residues. Between the trimmed V and J ends, which lost 3 bases and 1 base, there was a span of 7 bases. Germline V gene data show CDR1 as SGHRS and CDR2 as YFSETQ. The CDR3 here is CASSSTLNTGELFF. In DNA form, the CDR3 reads TGCGCCAGCAGCTCGACTCTGAACACCGGGGAGCTGTTTTTT.

The V call is TRBV5-1, the J call TRBJ1-2; weak D call: TRBD1 (6 bases). CDR1 is SGHRS, CDR2 YFSETQ, per germline. The CDR3 is 15 amino acids. Trimming removed 4 bases at V and 0 bases at J, with 13 bases between. The DNA of the CDR3 is TGCGCCAGCAGCGAGGACAGCCATACTAACTATGGCTACACCTTC. Protein product: CASSEDSHTNYGYTF.

The chain recombines TRBV5-1 with TRBJ1-4; D not resolved. The V end lost 1 base, the J end lost 4 bases, and 14 bases lay between the germline ends. In germline, CDR1 is SGHRS, CDR2 YFSETQ. The CDR3 loop spans 16 amino acids. CDR3 in amino acids: CASSLLAGVLNEKLFF. The CDR3, as DNA: TGCGCCAGCAGCTTGCTTGCTGGGGTCCTTAATGAAAAACTGTTTTTT.

This clonotype has more than one count but fewer than ten. This chain links TRBV7-8 with TRBJ1-2; D might be TRBD1 (5 bases). The germline gives CDR1 SGHVS, CDR2 FQNEAQ. The CDR3 is 14 amino acids. With 2 bases removed from V and 7 bases from J, the gap between germline ends came to 14 bases. This chain's CDR3 is CASSLRDRGRGYTF. The CDR3 DNA follows: TGTGCCAGCAGCTTACGGGATCGGGGACGTGGCTACACCTTC.

The chain employs TRBV7-3 and TRBJ2-2; TRBD2 agrees at 11 bases. CDR3 length: 16 amino acids. With 3 bases clipped from V and 2 bases from J, the junction kept 2 bases outside the gene matches. CDR1 SGHTA and CDR2 FQGTGA come from the germline V gene. CDR3 nucleotide sequence: TGTGCCAGCAGCTTCCTAGCGGGGGGAAACACCGGGGAGCTGTTTTTT. Amino acids: CASSFLAGGNTGELFF.

This clonotype was observed a few times. This chain connects TRBV18 to TRBJ1-5, with D uncertain. Germline loops: CDR1 KGHSH, CDR2 LQKENI. V was shortened by 3 bases and J by 2 bases, with 32 bases between the two germline ends. The CDR3 totals 22 residues. The CDR3 spells CASSPWGWSGNEEDIGNQPQHF. The CDR3 nucleotides read TGTGCCAGCTCACCCTGGGGTTGGTCCGGAAACGAAGAGGATATTGGCAATCAGCCCCAGCATTTT.

This clonotype was detected only a few times. The J gene is TRBJ1-1, the V gene TRBV7-8; D unresolved. The CDR3 has 14 amino acids. Germline V CDR1 and CDR2: SGHVS, FQNEAQ. Trimming shortened V by 1 base and J by 1 base, and 7 bases separated the two germline ends. In DNA form, the CDR3 reads TGTGCCAGCAGCTTAGAAGAGGGGAACACTGAAGCTTTCTTT. Translating it yields CASSLEEGNTEAFF.

V is TRBV5-6 and J is TRBJ1-1; TRBD1 might be the D (5 bases). Trimming removed 0 bases from V and 3 bases from J, with 21 bases in between. CDR1 SGHDT and CDR2 YYEEEE come from the germline V gene. This CDR3 comprises 18 residues. The CDR3 region is CASSLGPKGRGGDTEAFF. For the CDR3, the DNA is TGTGCCAGCAGCTTGGGACCGAAAGGGAGGGGCGGGGACACTGAAGCTTTCTTT.

This chain connects TRBV10-3 to TRBJ2-2, with 7 bases matching TRBD2. V was clipped by 7 bases and J by 6 bases; unmatched bases: 14. The CDR3 runs 16 residues. The V gene's germline CDR1 is ENHRY and CDR2 SYGVKD. CDR3 sequence (DNA): TGTGCCATCACTGGAGCTGGCGGGGGAGCCCCCGGGGAGCTGTTTTTT. This gives the protein CAITGAGGGAPGELFF.

CDR3 DNA sequence: TGTGCCAGCAGTGCCGGGGACAGGGTTTTTCTGACCGGGGAGCTGTTTTTT. Translating it yields CASSAGDRVFLTGELFF. The gene calls are TRBV6-2 or TRBV6-3 and TRBJ2-2; 9 bases are shared with TRBD1. Germline V gene lookup returns CDR1 MNHEY and CDR2 SVGEGT. Losses at the gene ends were 5 bases for V and 5 bases for J; bases not matched to a gene: 12. This CDR3 contains 17 residues.

V is TRBV6-6 and J is TRBJ1-5; 8 nucleotides agree with TRBD1. The V gene end was trimmed by 8 bases and the J gene end by 0 bases; junction bases not matched to a gene: 27. The CDR3 extends over 22 amino acids. Germline-derived CDR1 and CDR2 are MNHNY and SVGAGI (reference sequence). The CDR3 sequence is CASAVRAGGVGIERDSNQPQHF. The CDR3 DNA is TGTGCCAGCGCAGTCAGGGCAGGGGGCGTAGGTATAGAGAGGGATAGCAATCAGCCCCAGCATTTT.

This clonotype was recorded a few times. V gene TRBV29-1 combines with J gene TRBJ1-1; D uncertain. Trimming removed 3 bases from V and 1 base from J, with 9 bases in between. This CDR3 has 13 amino acids. In germline, CDR1 is SQVTM, CDR2 ANQGSEA. The CDR3 coding sequence is TGCAGCGTTGAGTACTCATGGAACACTGAAGCTTTCTTT. Protein product: CSVEYSWNTEAFF.

The CDR3 region has the DNA TGTGCCAGCAGGGGACAACAGGAGGAGCTGTTTTTT. Its translation is CASRGQQEELFF. The V gene is TRBV10-3, the J gene TRBJ2-2, with D maybe TRBD1 (6 bases). The V gene lost 10 bases and the J gene lost 10 bases, with 16 bases spanning the gap. Germline values: CDR1 ENHRY, CDR2 SYGVKD. CDR3 length: 12 amino acids.

This clonotype appeared a few times. The rearrangement uses TRBV10-3 and TRBJ2-7, with unresolved D. The CDR3 runs to 11 residues. CDR1 and CDR2 from the germline V gene are ENHRY and SYGVKD. V lost 6 bases and J lost 2, with 5 bases in between. CDR3 residues: CAISQPYEQYF. Here the CDR3 DNA reads TGTGCCATCAGCCAGCCCTACGAGCAGTACTTC.

This clonotype was picked up a small number of times. The V call is TRBV5-1, the J call TRBJ1-2; D is undetermined. V was clipped by 6 bases and J by 0 bases, with 12 bases between them. This CDR3 is 14 amino acids long. Germline V lookup: CDR1 SGHRS, CDR2 YFSETQ. CDR3 region: CASKGQATNYGYTF. The CDR3 nucleotides read TGCGCCAGCAAGGGCCAAGCGACTAACTATGGCTACACCTTC.

V and J are TRBV20-1 and TRBJ1-1, with D perhaps TRBD1 (5 bases). Deletions cut 3 bases from V and 2 bases from J, with 10 bases between. Per the germline V gene, CDR1 is DFQATT and CDR2 is SNEGSKA (reference sequence). The CDR3 covers 13 residues. The CDR3 coding sequence is TGCAGTGCTAGGAGGGACGTCAACACTGAAGCTTTCTTT. Its translation is CSARRDVNTEAFF.